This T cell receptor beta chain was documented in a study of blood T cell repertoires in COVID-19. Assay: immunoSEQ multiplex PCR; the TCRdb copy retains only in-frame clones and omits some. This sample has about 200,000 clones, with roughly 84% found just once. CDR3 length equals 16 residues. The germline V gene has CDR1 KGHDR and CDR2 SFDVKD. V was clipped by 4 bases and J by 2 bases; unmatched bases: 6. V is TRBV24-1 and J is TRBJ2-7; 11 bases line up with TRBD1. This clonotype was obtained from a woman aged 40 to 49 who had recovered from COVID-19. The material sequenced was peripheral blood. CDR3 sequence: CATSEAGTGGTYEQYF. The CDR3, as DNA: TGTGCCACCAGTGAAGCCGGGACAGGGGGGACCTACGAGCAGTACTTC.